Given below is one TCR beta chain in context. Antigen specificity is unknown. This CDR3 region has 16 residues. Repertoires were generated with immunoSEQ multiplex PCR, while TCRdb's copy carries only in-frame clones and drops some. The sample holds 130,000 or so clones; about 91% are singletons and the top ten take approximately 2%. This specimen belongs to a study of T cell responses to AZD1222 COVID-19 vaccine. Notes on the study in general: Mostly white British, mostly female donors; authors suggested clonal diversity may be underestimated. Within unmutated variant regions lay the reported targets of nearly half of spike-specific TCRs.

This specimen was peripheral blood, taken 28 days after the second AZD1222 dose. The gene calls are TRBV21-1 and TRBJ1-5. TRBV21-1 represents a pseudogene. This sequence was found in an adult who received the AZD1222 COVID-19 vaccine. CDR3 nucleotide sequence: TGTGCCAGCAGCAAATTCGAGTTTTCGGGCAATCAGCCCCAGCATTTT. Encoded protein: CASSKFEFSGNQPQHF.